The source of this TCR beta chain is a study of neurological immune-mediated disorders (dated by TCRdb to between 2018 and 2021). Background on the whole study: Among the roughly 34 multiple sclerosis patients, relapsing-remitting MS was present in roughly 30 and secondary progressive MS was present in 3. The 90 to 120 TCR-beta libraries covered PBMC samples along with longitudinal samples, technical triplicates, and paired sorted CD4+ and CD8+ T-cell subsets. Using UMI-based sequencing, the study compared peripheral blood TCR-beta repertoires from patients with HTLV-I-associated myelopathy (HAM/TSP), patients with multiple sclerosis, and healthy controls. The cohort comprised about 68 subjects: approximately 15 HAM/TSP patients, 35 or so multiple sclerosis patients and 20 healthy controls. Overall study results and their limits: Across subjects, expanded clones never shared an identical CDR3 amino acid sequence, which suggests that the TCR-beta repertoires in every group were private. No association of the MS cluster with clinical or MRI features was observed, and the need for larger cohorts was stated by the authors. Repertoires from 18 of 34 MS patients were grouped by phylogenetic analysis into a cluster of related CDR3 sequences, suggesting a possible repertoire-level signature. TCR clonal expansion was highest in HAM/TSP patients and lowest in MS patients, with MS patients falling below even healthy controls.

To synthesize cDNA, template-switch 5'RACE was performed with a primer carrying a 10-nucleotide random unique molecular identifier so that each TCR transcript was tagged. Every sequencing run yielded over 170 million TCR-beta sequences covering 15-18 subjects. Total RNA was extracted with the RNeasy kit. Using the KAPA Real-time Library Amplification kit, TCR-beta VDJ regions were amplified with primers for the TCR constant region and the 5'RACE anchor. A first PCR added sample indexes and Illumina adaptors, after which a second PCR increased the library yield. After Ampure bead purification, the roughly 650 bp TCR product was size-selected on a 2% E-gel SizeSelection system. Before pooling, library quality was checked on a Bioanalyzer, concentration was measured with Qubit, and libraries were quantified with the Kapa Library Quantification kit. An Illumina HiSeq 2500 sequenced the libraries paired-end 2 x 150 bp. To increase sequence diversity, roughly 24-31% phiX was spiked into each library pool. The study's processing was this. Quality-filtered reads were processed with the UMI-based MiGEC pipeline, and over 80% of raw TCR sequences were removed by the MiGEC pipeline during error correction. VDJ genes were aligned to IMGT germline references, and clonotypes were defined by unique CDR3 amino acid sequence plus V-J genes. Clonal expansion, Shannon diversity, and CDR3 relatedness (CalcPairwiseDistances, ClusterSamples) were evaluated with VDJtools, and phylogenetic trees were built with CLCbio workbench. Expanded clones were defined as having at least 8 unique UMIs, based on coefficient-of-variation modelling across technical triplicates. In TCRdb, the public reads were trimmed at Q25 with fastp and aligned with MiXCR, with productive beta chains retained. Each CDR3 protein appears once, grouped with its most common genes and DNA. TCRdb assigned the V and J calls; the authors' analysis was not used. A total of under 90,000 distinct CDR3 sequences appear in this sample, around 3.5% of them only once. The top ten hold 2.5% to 3% of the sample.

Trimming accounts for 6 bases at V and 0 bases at J, while the number of junction bases matched to no gene is 14. The germline V gene (reference sequence) yields DFQATT for CDR1 and SNEGSKA for CDR2. Its CDR3 holds 17 amino acids, cysteine through phenylalanine. The only DNA kept is the CDR3, 51 bases in frame from the first base. Unsorted PBMC libraries were generated from 2 million PBMCs stored in RNAlater at -80 °C until RNA extraction. The multiple sclerosis patients were enrolled in a US clinical protocol that used magnetic resonance imaging to evaluate disease progression. Peripheral blood was subjected to Ficoll-Hypaque density gradient centrifugation to isolate PBMCs, which were then cryopreserved in liquid nitrogen. The table lists this clonotype with many counts. No cognate antigen has been identified for it. Base quality data are lacking; no much larger clone is found one base away.

The chain is assembled from TRBV20-1 and TRBJ2-7, with TRBD1 identical over 10 junction bases. This TCR derives from a woman between 50 and 59 years old with multiple sclerosis. Input material: PBMCs. The nucleotides are TGCAGTGCCCTAGAAATCGGGACAGGGGTAAGCTCCTACGAGCAGTACTTC. Its protein product is CSALEIGTGVSSYEQYF.